A selection of T cell receptor beta chains follows, all from one sample in a study of blood T cell repertoires in COVID-19. Profiling relied on immunoSEQ multiplex PCR, and the TCRdb table lists in-frame clones only, not all of them. In the table there are approximately 190,000 clones, roughly 80% of which are singletons. The source material was peripheral blood. The receptors originated from a man in his sixties with acute or convalescent COVID-19. Both conserved end residues are part of each CDR3. The D gene is left open where the match is weak. Clone size is given for some rows only: seen once, a few or many times, or a class if the clone is expanded.

size,J,V,D,CDR3,DNA
-,TRBJ2-3,TRBV28,TRBD2,CASSLGSVGGTDTQYF,TGTGCCAGCAGCCTAGGATCGGTGGGGGGGACAGATACGCAGTATTTT
-,TRBJ2-5,TRBV2,TRBD2,CASRGGLAGALETQYF,TGTGCCAGCAGAGGGGGACTAGCGGGGGCTTTAGAGACCCAGTACTTC
once,TRBJ1-3,TRBV7-2,-,CASSPDPGSGNTIYF,TGTGCCAGCAGCCCCGACCCAGGCTCTGGAAACACCATATATTTT
-,TRBJ2-1,TRBV27,-,CASSPYPPGQLYNEQFF,TGTGCCAGCAGTCCGTACCCCCCAGGGCAACTCTACAATGAGCAGTTCTTC
-,TRBJ2-3,TRBV25-1,-,CASTPGLGTDTQYF,TGTGCCAGCACCCCGGGACTTGGCACAGATACGCAGTATTTT
-,TRBJ1-1,TRBV5-1,-,CASSLVSSGYTEAFF,TGCGCCAGCAGCTTGGTATCCAGCGGATACACTGAAGCTTTCTTT
-,TRBJ1-5,TRBV30,-,CAWSVTGRDQPQHF,TGTGCCTGGAGTGTAACCGGGAGAGATCAGCCCCAGCATTTT
-,TRBJ2-5,TRBV21-1,-,CASSKAHRYQETQYF,TGTGCCAGCAGCAAAGCTCACAGATACCAAGAGACCCAGTACTTC
once,TRBJ1-6,TRBV6-5,-,CASSWGQGMNSPLHF,TGTGCCAGCAGCTGGGGCCAGGGGATGAATTCACCCCTCCACTTT
-,TRBJ2-1,TRBV5-1,TRBD2,CASSKLTSGDYNEQFF,TGCGCCAGCAGCAAGCTGACTAGCGGAGACTACAATGAGCAGTTCTTC
-,TRBJ1-6,TRBV9,TRBD1,CASSVGQGGNSPLHF,TGTGCCAGCAGCGTTGGACAGGGAGGGAATTCACCCCTCCACTTT
-,TRBJ1-5,TRBV12-5,-,CASGDYGNQPQHF,TGTGCTAGTGGGGATTACGGGAATCAGCCCCAGCATTTT
-,TRBJ1-1,TRBV10-2,-,CASAPGTRVITEAFF,TGCGCCAGCGCCCCCGGGACAAGGGTAATAACTGAAGCTTTCTTT